These 23 T cell receptor beta chains came from one sample sequenced in a study of early stage breast cancer tumors. Only in-frame clones appear in the TCRdb table, and some are missing; sequencing was by immunoSEQ multiplex PCR. The table shows around 28,000 clones, with around 50% occurring only once. The material sequenced was breast tumor tissue. All receptors derive from a person aged 45-65 years with breast cancer.

The chain carries TRBV2 and TRBJ1-3; D remains ambiguous. Trimming cost V 8 bases and J 0 bases, with 11 bases left between them. Germline V lookup: CDR1 SNHLY, CDR2 FYNNEI. The CDR3 sequence is 14 residues long. CDR3 protein: CASHLPSSGNTIYF. CDR3 in DNA: TGTGCCAGCCATCTGCCGAGCTCTGGAAACACCATATATTTT.

This clone was recorded many times. The chain couples TRBV5-5 to TRBJ2-7, with 9 bases fitting TRBD1. CDR3 length equals 15 residues. The germline CDR1 and CDR2 sequences are SGHKS and YYEKEE (reference sequence). Losses at the gene ends were 0 bases for V and 5 bases for J; bases not matched to a gene: 6. In DNA form, the CDR3 reads TGTGCCAGCAGCTTGGATACAGGGGGCTGGAACGAGCAGTACTTC. Translated, it gives CASSLDTGGWNEQYF.

The chain couples TRBV5-1 to TRBJ2-3, with a possible D match to TRBD2 (6 bases). In germline, CDR1 is SGHRS, CDR2 YFSETQ. There are 15 residues in the CDR3. V was clipped by 2 bases and J by 2 bases, with 12 bases between them. CDR3: CASSFRDLFTDTQYF. The CDR3 DNA is TGCGCCAGCAGCTTCCGGGACTTATTCACAGATACGCAGTATTTT.

The chain couples TRBV7-3 to TRBJ2-5; the D gene is possibly TRBD2 (5 bases). Trimming shortened V by 5 bases and J by 5 bases, and 12 bases separated the two germline ends. Germline CDR1 and CDR2: SGHTA and FQGTGA. The CDR3 has 13 amino acids. CDR3 sequence reads: CASSPAVGETQYF. The CDR3 DNA is TGTGCCAGCAGCCCAGCGGTGGGGGAGACCCAGTACTTC.

V is TRBV10-3 and J is TRBJ2-3; 7 bases agree with TRBD1. V lost 6 bases, J lost 3 bases, and 15 bases stayed unmatched. This CDR3 is 17 amino acids long. Per the germline V gene, CDR1 is ENHRY and CDR2 is SYGVKD. CDR3 bases: TGTGCCATCAGAGATTTAACTGGACAGGACAGAACAGATACGCAGTATTTT. Protein: CAIRDLTGQDRTDTQYF.

The chain carries TRBV10-3 and TRBJ2-1; 9 bases agree with TRBD1. Germline V gene lookup returns CDR1 ENHRY and CDR2 SYGVKD. The CDR3 sequence is 13 residues long. V dropped 9 bases and J dropped 5; count of bases not matched to a gene: 5. The CDR3: CAIRQGEDNEQFF. The CDR3 DNA reads TGTGCCATACGACAGGGGGAGGACAATGAGCAGTTCTTC.

This clone was detected a few times. The rearrangement joins TRBV7-2 to TRBJ2-3; D gene ambiguous. Trimming cost V 6 bases and J 0 bases, with 13 bases left between them. There are 15 residues in the CDR3. CDR1 and CDR2 from the germline V gene are SGHTA and FQGNSA. CDR3 sequence (DNA): TGTGCCAGCAGTTATAGATGGGCTAGCACAGATACGCAGTATTTT. It specifies CASSYRWASTDTQYF.

The V gene is TRBV5-1, the J gene TRBJ1-2, with 12 bases lining up with TRBD1. Trimming took 3 bases from V and 7 from J; bases not matched to a gene: 7. The CDR3 contains 15 residues. From germline, CDR1 is SGHRS and CDR2 YFSETQ. The CDR3 loop reads CASSSPGQGAPGYTF. CDR3 coding DNA: TGCGCCAGCAGCTCTCCGGGACAGGGGGCGCCTGGCTACACCTTC.

This clone has just a few counts. The CDR3 loop is CASSLTRAAEQFF. DNA of the CDR3: TGTGCCAGCAGCTTAACGAGGGCAGCCGAGCAGTTCTTC. This chain connects TRBV7-3 to TRBJ2-1; D perhaps matches TRBD2 (5 bases). V lost 0 bases to trimming and J lost 10 bases, with 10 bases between them. This CDR3 has 13 amino acids. CDR1 and CDR2 from the germline V gene are SGHTA and FQGTGA.

This clone is a singleton in its sample. This chain connects TRBV6-5 to TRBJ2-1, with 10 bases fitting TRBD2. Germline CDR1 is MNHEY and CDR2 is SVGAGI. The CDR3 is made up of 14 amino acids. The trim removed 5 bases at V and 6 bases at J, leaving 4 bases unmatched. DNA of the CDR3: TGTGCCAGCAGTGGGACTAGCGAGAGCAATGAGCAGTTCTTC. Translating gives CASSGTSESNEQFF.

The chain carries TRBV7-9 and TRBJ2-7; D unclear. Between the trimmed V and J ends, which lost 5 bases and 4 bases, there was a span of 15 bases. The CDR3 sequence is 14 residues long. Looked up from germline, CDR1 is SEHNR and CDR2 is FQNEAQ (reference sequence). CDR3 sequence reads: CASSPRATLYEQYF. For the CDR3, the DNA is TGTGCCAGCAGCCCTAGGGCAACCTTGTACGAGCAGTACTTC.

The V gene is TRBV11-2, the J gene TRBJ2-1; 10 nucleotides line up with TRBD2. CDR3 length: 17 residues. CDR1 and CDR2 from the germline V gene are SGHAT and FQNNGV. With V trimmed by 3 bases and J by 2 bases, 7 bases remained unmatched. CDR3: CASSFTSGMQTYNEQFF. The CDR3 nucleotides read TGTGCCAGCAGCTTCACTAGCGGGATGCAAACCTACAATGAGCAGTTCTTC.

Note on this clone: A much larger clone differs by one base, so this may be a read error. This chain uses TRBV5-1 with TRBJ2-2, with D possibly being TRBD2 (6 bases). Trimming cost V 2 bases and J 0 bases, with 8 bases left between them. There are 15 residues in the CDR3. CDR1 and CDR2 from the germline V gene are SGHRS and YFSETQ. The CDR3 nucleotides are TGCGCCAGCAGCTTCGGGACTTCGAACACCGGGGAGCTGTTTTTT. Translated, it gives CASSFGTSNTGELFF.

The chain joins TRBV5-1 to TRBJ2-1; the D gene is possibly TRBD2 (7 bases). Per the germline V gene, CDR1 is SGHRS and CDR2 is YFSETQ. This CDR3 is 13 amino acids long. The V end was cut by 0 bases, the J end by 12 bases, with 13 bases between. The CDR3 protein is CASSLDSGGAQFF. The CDR3 DNA is TGCGCCAGCAGCTTGGATTCTGGGGGGGCGCAGTTCTTC.

This clone is medium-sized by share. The V gene is TRBV6-1, the J gene TRBJ2-7; the D is unclear. Germline lookup yields CDR1 MNHNS and CDR2 SASEGT. Between the trimmed V and J ends, which lost 5 bases and 7 bases, there was a span of 12 bases. The CDR3 totals 12 residues. The CDR3 bases are TGTGCCAGCAGTCTGGGGTCCGGGGAGCAGTACTTC. Protein: CASSLGSGEQYF.

The sample holds a few counts of this clone. The V and J genes are TRBV29-1 and TRBJ1-1; 7 bases align to TRBD1. Germline CDR1 reads SQVTM; CDR2 reads ANQGSEA. The CDR3 has 13 amino acids. V gave up 6 bases and J gave up 0 bases; unmatched junction bases: 4. The CDR3 reads CSVADRLNTEAFF. The CDR3 DNA is TGCAGCGTCGCGGACAGGTTGAACACTGAAGCTTTCTTT.

The chain couples TRBV7-9 to TRBJ1-2, with 8 positions matching TRBD1. This CDR3 region has 15 residues. With V trimmed by 5 bases and J by 2 bases, 7 bases remained unmatched. CDR1 is SEHNR and CDR2 is FQNEAQ in the germline V gene (reference sequence). The CDR3, as DNA: TGTGCCAGCAGCCCTGGGACAGGAAACAACTATGGCTACACCTTC. It encodes CASSPGTGNNYGYTF. Together with reference TRBV7-9 and TRBJ1-2, the CDR3 gives the full variable domain: DTGVSQNPRHKITKRGQNVTFRCDPISEHNRLYWYRQTLGQGPEFLTYFQNEAQLEKSRLLSDRFSAERPKGSFSTLEIQRTEQGDSAMYLCASSPGTGNNYGYTFGSGTRLTVV.

This clone was seen only a few times. The chain has TRBV11-2 and TRBJ2-4; perhaps TRBD2 as D (6 bases). CDR1 and CDR2 from the germline V gene are SGHAT and FQNNGV. The CDR3 loop spans 18 amino acids. The ends were cut back, 3 bases at V and 7 bases at J, with 25 bases in the middle. The CDR3 coding sequence is TGTGCCAGCAGCTTGTTTTATGGGGACTTATTATCGTGGAACATTCAGTACTTC. Its translation: CASSLFYGDLLSWNIQYF.

This clone was picked up a small number of times. The CDR3 nucleotides are TGTGCCAGCAGCTTGAGCGGGAGGGCCTCTGTCACCGGGGAGCTGTTTTTT. As protein: CASSLSGRASVTGELFF. V and J are TRBV7-3 and TRBJ2-2; 10 nucleotides line up with TRBD2. The V gene end was trimmed by 3 bases and the J gene end by 4 bases; junction bases not matched to a gene: 8. Germline CDR1 is SGHTA and CDR2 is FQGTGA. The CDR3 length is 17 residues.

This chain connects TRBV7-8 to TRBJ2-7, with 7 positions matching TRBD2. V was pared by 0 bases and J by 4 bases, with 6 bases of the junction left unmatched. The CDR3 runs 15 residues. CDR1 and CDR2 from the germline V gene are SGHVS and FQNEAQ. DNA of the CDR3: TGTGCCAGCAGCTTAGCGAGCGGGAATTTTTACGAGCAGTACTTC. Protein product: CASSLASGNFYEQYF.

This clone was observed a handful of times. The rearrangement joins TRBV10-3 to TRBJ1-1, with D uncertain. V was trimmed by 0 bases and J by 1 base, leaving 3 bases between them. Germline CDR1 is ENHRY and CDR2 is SYGVKD. The CDR3 covers 13 residues. The CDR3 is CAISESRNTEAFF. The CDR3 DNA is TGTGCCATCAGTGAGTCGAGGAACACTGAAGCTTTCTTT.

V gene TRBV7-2 combines with J gene TRBJ2-2; 9 bases agree with TRBD1. V lost 2 bases and J lost 5; bases outside the gene matches: 9. The CDR3 is 17 amino acids. CDR1 SGHTA and CDR2 FQGNSA come from the germline V gene. The CDR3 region is CASSLTRDRVRTGELFF. As DNA, the CDR3 is TGTGCCAGCAGCTTAACCCGGGACAGGGTTAGGACCGGGGAGCTGTTTTTT.

The chain combines TRBV4-3 with TRBJ2-1; 12 nucleotides align to TRBD2. The V segment lost 0 bases and the J segment 4 bases; nucleotides outside the gene matches: 1. Germline CDR1 LGHNA, CDR2 YSLEER. CDR3 length: 16 residues. CDR3 nucleotide sequence: TGCGCCAGCAGCCAAGACGGGACTAGCGGGTACAATGAGCAGTTCTTC. Translated: CASSQDGTSGYNEQFF.